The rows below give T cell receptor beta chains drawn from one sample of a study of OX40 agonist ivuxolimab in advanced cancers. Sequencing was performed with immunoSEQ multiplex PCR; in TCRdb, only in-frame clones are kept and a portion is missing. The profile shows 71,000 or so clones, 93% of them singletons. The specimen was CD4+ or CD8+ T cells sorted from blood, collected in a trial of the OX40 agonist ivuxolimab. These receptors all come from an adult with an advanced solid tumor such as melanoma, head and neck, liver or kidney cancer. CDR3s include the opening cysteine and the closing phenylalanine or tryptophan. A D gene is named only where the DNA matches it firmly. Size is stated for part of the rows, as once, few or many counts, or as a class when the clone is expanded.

TGTGCCTGGAGTCCTGGACAGGGGGCCTACGAGCAGTACTTC CAWSPGQGAYEQYF TRBD1 TRBJ2-7 - 14 TRBV30
TGTGCCAGCAGCGTAGATTCCTCTCGGGGCGATGAGCAGTTCTTC CASSVDSSRGDEQFF - TRBJ2-1 - 15 TRBV9
TGTGCCAGCAGCTTAGTATCCGGGCAATACAATGAGCAGTTCTTC CASSLVSGQYNEQFF - TRBJ2-1 - 15 TRBV7-8
TGTGCCTGGAGTGTACTTAAGAGCACAGATACGCAGTATTTT CAWSVLKSTDTQYF - TRBJ2-3 once 14 TRBV30
TGTGCCAGCATAAAGCGAGGGGGCGTAGGGGAGCTGTTTTTT CASIKRGGVGELFF TRBD1 TRBJ2-2 - 14 TRBV5-6
TGTGCCACCAGCAGAGGCACACAATATGAGACCCAGTACTTC CATSRGTQYETQYF - TRBJ2-5 - 14 TRBV15
TGTGCCAGCAGTGGGTCGCAGGGGTTCACCTACGAGCAGTACTTC CASSGSQGFTYEQYF - TRBJ2-7 - 15 TRBV2
TGTGCCAGCAGCCAGGACAACACAGATACGCAGTATTTT CASSQDNTDTQYF - TRBJ2-3 - 13 TRBV6-5
TGTGCCAGTTCCGGAGTGGGGGAGACCCAGTACTTC CASSGVGETQYF - TRBJ2-5 - 12 TRBV7-8
TGTGCCAGCAGCGTAGCAGGGTGGGGGAACACTGAAGCTTTCTTT CASSVAGWGNTEAFF - TRBJ1-1 few 15 TRBV9
TGTGCCAGCAGCATTGACCGCCCGGTCCCTGAAGCTTTCTTT CASSIDRPVPEAFF - TRBJ1-1 - 14 TRBV11-3
TGTGCCAGCGGAAGGGGACAGAAGAACACTGAAGCTTTCTTT CASGRGQKNTEAFF TRBD1 TRBJ1-1 - 14 TRBV2
TGTGCCAGCAGCTTAGCGGGCGAGAGCACGGCGGAGACCCAGTACTTC CASSLAGESTAETQYF - TRBJ2-5 - 16 TRBV7-9
TGTGCCAGCAGCTTAGGAGCGACGAACACCGGGGAGCTGTTTTTT CASSLGATNTGELFF - TRBJ2-2 - 15 TRBV7-8